Sequencing of this T cell receptor beta chain was carried out in a study of T cells in Graves' hyperthyroidism and ophthalmopathy. Amplification of TCR beta CDR3 regions was performed using RNA transcripts as template. Carried out on the TCR CDR3, a first-round RT-PCR used the HTBI primer set. MiXCR, run by TCRdb on the multiplex PCR reads, gives a single entry per CDR3 protein. The sample has 490,000 or so distinct CDR3 sequences; about 20% are singletons. The CDR3 consists of 19 residues. Trimming removed 6 bases from V and 0 bases from J; junction bases left unmatched: 16. The specimen was blood. The origin of this receptor is a woman aged 70-85 years with Graves' ophthalmopathy. This chain uses TRBV12-3 or TRBV12-4 with TRBJ2-1, with 8 bases fitting TRBD2. CDR3 in amino acids: CASSRRGGGGPSSYNEQFF. The CDR3, as DNA: TGTGCCAGCAGCCGTCGGGGGGGCGGAGGCCCCAGCTCCTACAATGAGCAGTTCTTC.